This T cell receptor (beta chain) was found in a study of shared clonotypes between healthy human individuals. The repertoire was sequenced with immunoSEQ multiplex PCR; TCRdb's copy has only in-frame clones and lacks some. The sample has about 610,000 clones, about 95% seen once. A word on this clone: Its matching antigen is unknown.

The V gene's germline CDR1 is MNHNY and CDR2 SVGAGI (reference sequence). Trimming left V 4 bases short and J 7 bases short, with 11 bases between. The CDR3 totals 13 residues. Whole-study results and caveats: What rarefaction showed was incomplete sorted-subset sequencing despite large depth.

CD45RO-negative, CCR7-selected cells formed the naive CD8 fraction, which excluded terminally differentiated effector memory CD45RA+ cells. The sequence was obtained from a woman in her twenties or thirties in good health. The chain couples TRBV6-6 to TRBJ1-5; D remains unclear. The sequencing sample was made of naive CD8+ T cells sorted from blood. CDR3 sequence: CASSSIQIQPQHF. DNA for the CDR3: TGTGCCAGCAGTTCGATACAGATACAGCCCCAGCATTTT.